Listed here are 32 T cell receptor beta chains from one sample, sequenced in a study of T-cell memory formation after mild COVID-19 (dated by TCRdb to the early 2020s). Libraries were constructed by 5' RACE. The instrument was an Illumina NovaSeq 6000. Clones were called with MiXCR by TCRdb after fastp trimmed the public reads at Q25, and only in-frame beta chains were retained. Every CDR3 protein is listed once, alongside the most common genes and DNA of its rows. The sample table holds 300,000 to 400,000 distinct CDR3 sequences, of which roughly 20% were seen once. The ten biggest clones cover around 12% of the sample. Sequenced: PBMCs or a T cell subset sorted from them (not recorded which). The receptors come from an adult woman who had mild COVID-19 (a few samples of this study predate the infection). The sample titles of this study are shuffled in the database, so cell type and time point are left out; the donor was told from shared clones.

This clonotype was detected a few times. The chain couples TRBV5-1 to TRBJ2-1, with 10 bases lining up with TRBD1. J was trimmed by 7 bases and V by 5 bases; bases with no gene match: 9. Germline loops: CDR1 SGHRS, CDR2 YFSETQ. CDR3 size: 15 residues. The CDR3 DNA reads as TGCGCCAGCAGTAGTCCGGGACAGGGGTCGAATGAGCAGTTCTTC. This sequence encodes CASSSPGQGSNEQFF.

The rearrangement joins TRBV5-1 to TRBJ2-7; TRBD1 matches at 9 bases. The germline V gene encodes CDR1 SGHRS and CDR2 YFSETQ. There are 19 residues in the CDR3. The ends lost 3 bases at V and 4 bases at J; junction bases unmatched: 20. As DNA, the CDR3 is TGCGCCAGCAGCTCCCCTGGGACAGGGTATTTCGCTGGTCGGTACGAGCAGTACTTC. It is translated as CASSSPGTGYFAGRYEQYF.

This clonotype was detected only a few times. The chain joins TRBV6-5 to TRBJ1-2; D call uncertain. Germline V gene sequence: CDR1 MNHEY, CDR2 SVGAGI. V lost 3 bases, J lost 8 bases, and 13 bases lay in between. There are 13 residues in the CDR3. The CDR3 spells CASSYERNEGYTF. The CDR3 DNA follows: TGTGCCAGCAGTTATGAGAGAAATGAGGGCTACACCTTC.

This CDR3 is CAWSPETSGRTDTQYF. The CDR3 DNA sequence: TGTGCCTGGAGTCCGGAGACTAGCGGGCGGACAGATACGCAGTATTTT. The V call is TRBV30, the J call TRBJ2-3; 10 bases are shared with TRBD2. Germline loops: CDR1 GTSNPN, CDR2 SVGIG (reference sequence). The trim removed 2 bases at V and 3 bases at J, leaving 8 bases unmatched. The CDR3 is made up of 16 amino acids.

This clonotype has just a few counts. The chain is built from TRBV4-1 and TRBJ1-6; the D is unclear. This CDR3 is 16 amino acids long. From germline, CDR1 is MGHRA and CDR2 YSYEKL. V was pared by 3 bases and J by 6 bases, with 15 bases between. CDR3 in amino acids: CASSQEQGNSNSPLHF. In nucleotides, the CDR3 is TGCGCCAGCAGCCAGGAACAAGGGAACTCTAATTCACCCCTCCACTTT.

The V call is TRBV11-2, the J call TRBJ1-2, with 10 bases matching TRBD1. This CDR3 is built from 16 residues. In germline, CDR1 is SGHAT, CDR2 FQNNGV. Trimming at V came to 5 bases and at J to 6 bases, leaving 12 bases not matched to a gene. The CDR3 region has the DNA TGTGCCAGCAGCCTGATGGGAGGACAGGGGGATGATGGCTACACCTTC. This encodes CASSLMGGQGDDGYTF.

V gene TRBV7-3 combines with J gene TRBJ2-3; 16 bases are shared with TRBD2. The CDR3 extends over 19 amino acids. J lost 4 bases, V lost 0 bases, and 7 bases had no gene match. Germline lookup yields CDR1 SGHTA and CDR2 FQGTGA. CDR3 in amino acids: CASSLTGLAGGPIADTQYF. The CDR3 DNA follows: TGTGCCAGCAGCTTAACGGGACTAGCGGGAGGGCCTATCGCAGATACGCAGTATTTT.

This clonotype has ten or more counts. The chain has TRBV7-9 and TRBJ1-3; perhaps TRBD1 as D (5 bases). The germline CDR1 and CDR2 sequences are SEHNR and FQNEAQ (reference sequence). V was cut by 4 bases and J by 5 bases, with 15 bases left in between. The CDR3 runs to 15 residues. CDR3 DNA: TGTGCCAGCAGCTCGAACCGGGACCCTAGAAACACCATATATTTT. The encoded protein is CASSSNRDPRNTIYF.

There are a few counts of this clonotype. This rearrangement joins TRBV7-2 to TRBJ1-1; the D is unclear. CDR3 length: 13 amino acids. Per the germline V gene, CDR1 is SGHTA and CDR2 is FQGNSA. V shed 5 bases and J shed 13 bases, with 20 bases lying between them. The CDR3 sequence is CASSQVRVGKGFF. CDR3 coding DNA: TGTGCCAGCAGCCAAGTAAGGGTCGGCAAAGGTTTCTTT.

This chain links TRBV7-2 with TRBJ2-7; D might be TRBD2 (5 bases). V lost 10 bases, J lost 2 bases, and 12 bases lay in between. CDR3 length: 12 amino acids. The germline CDR1 and CDR2 sequences are SGHTA and FQGNSA. The DNA of the CDR3 is TGTGCCATCACCCTCGGGGCCTACGAGCAGTACTTC. It specifies CAITLGAYEQYF. The whole variable domain, remainder taken from reference TRBV7-2 and TRBJ2-7, is GAGVSQSPSNKVTEKGKDVELRCDPISGHTALYWYRQSLGQGLEFLIYFQGNSAPDKSGLPSDRFSAERTGGSVSTLTIQRTQQEDSAVYLCAITLGAYEQYFGPGTRLTVT.

Only a few counts were recorded for this clonotype. The chain combines TRBV29-1 with TRBJ2-7; no reliable D call. Germline CDR1 reads SQVTM; CDR2 reads ANQGSEA. This CDR3 comprises 13 residues. Trimming took off 0 bases at V and 5 bases at J, with 11 bases between the two ends. CDR3 region: CSVEDEGPHEQYF. In nucleotides, the CDR3 is TGCAGCGTTGAAGACGAAGGGCCCCACGAGCAGTACTTC.

Only a few counts were recorded for this clonotype. The J gene is TRBJ2-2, the V gene TRBV6-5; D may be TRBD1 (6 bases). CDR1 and CDR2 (germline): MNHEY, SVGAGI. With 6 bases removed from V and 0 bases from J, the gap between germline ends came to 20 bases. This CDR3 has 18 residues. The CDR3 region is CASRTPARRTANTGELFF. CDR3 DNA sequence: TGTGCCAGCAGGACCCCCGCACGAAGGACAGCGAACACCGGGGAGCTGTTTTTT.

This clonotype was observed a handful of times. The gene calls are TRBV9 and TRBJ2-1; tentatively, D is TRBD1 (6 bases). The V and J ends lost 1 base and 8 bases respectively, with 13 bases between them. CDR3 length: 14 residues. Germline values: CDR1 SGDLS, CDR2 YYNGEE. For the CDR3, the DNA is TGTGCCAGCAGCGTATACCCAGGGGCCCATGAGCAGTTCTTC. It codes for CASSVYPGAHEQFF. Based on the CDR3 plus reference TRBV9 and TRBJ2-1, the full variable domain is DSGVTQTPKHLITATGQRVTLRCSPRSGDLSVYWYQQSLDQGLQFLIQYYNGEERAKGNILERFSAQQFPDLHSELNLSSLELGDSALYFCASSVYPGAHEQFFGPGTRLTVL.

This sequence joins TRBV5-1 and TRBJ2-5; no clear D gene. This CDR3 has 13 amino acids. V was shortened by 2 bases and J by 2 bases, with 7 bases between the two germline ends. The germline V gene encodes CDR1 SGHRS and CDR2 YFSETQ. The CDR3 coding sequence is TGCGCCAGCAGCTTCCGCCGGCAAGAGACCCAGTACTTC. It is translated as CASSFRRQETQYF.

This clonotype was counted a few times. J is TRBJ2-1 and V is TRBV24-1; 9 bases are a match to TRBD1. With 6 bases clipped from V and 0 bases from J, the junction kept 14 bases outside the gene matches. The CDR3 is made up of 19 amino acids. Germline V gene sequence: CDR1 KGHDR, CDR2 SFDVKD. The CDR3 DNA follows: TGTGCCACCAGTCCCCGGACAGGGGTCCGATACAGCTCCTACAATGAGCAGTTCTTC. This sequence encodes CATSPRTGVRYSSYNEQFF.

The gene calls are TRBV9 and TRBJ2-7, with TRBD2 identical over 7 bases. Germline V gene sequence: CDR1 SGDLS, CDR2 YYNGEE. The ends lost 3 bases at V and 6 bases at J; junction bases unmatched: 6. This CDR3 is 13 amino acids long. CDR3 coding DNA: TGTGCCAGCAGCGCCCGATGGGGGGGCGAGCAGTACTTC. Residues: CASSARWGGEQYF.

The chain joins TRBV7-2 to TRBJ2-5; D may match TRBD1 or TRBD2 (5 bases each). Germline V gene sequence: CDR1 SGHTA, CDR2 FQGNSA. The CDR3 covers 13 residues. The germline V and J ends were trimmed by 5 bases and 5 bases, with 12 bases remaining between them. The CDR3 loop is CASSAGEGETQYF. The CDR3 DNA reads as TGTGCCAGCAGCGCGGGTGAGGGGGAGACCCAGTACTTC.

The chain combines TRBV30 with TRBJ1-1, with TRBD1 matching over 8 bases. This CDR3 spans 16 amino acids. CDR1 is GTSNPN, CDR2 SVGIG, per germline (reference sequence). V trimming: 2 bases; J trimming: 1 base; junction bases outside the gene matches: 9. CDR3: CAWSFRTGLTNTEAFF. CDR3 bases: TGTGCCTGGAGTTTTCGGACAGGGCTGACGAACACTGAAGCTTTCTTT.

This chain connects TRBV18 to TRBJ1-5; D ambiguous. Germline CDR1 and CDR2: KGHSH and LQKENI. This CDR3 spans 16 amino acids. V was shortened by 3 bases and J by 4 bases, with 16 bases between the two germline ends. The CDR3 region has the DNA TGTGCCAGCTCACCCCAAGGTCCTCTCAGAAATCAGCCCCAGCATTTT. Amino acid sequence: CASSPQGPLRNQPQHF.

This clonotype has a count of ten or more. The V and J genes are TRBV7-9 and TRBJ2-7, with 10 bases aligning to TRBD2. Unmatched junction bases numbered 10, after V lost 3 bases and J lost 2 bases. The germline gives CDR1 SEHNR, CDR2 FQNEAQ (reference sequence). This CDR3 spans 17 amino acids. For the CDR3, the DNA is TGTGCCAGCAGCTTTGATCAGGTAGCGGGAGGACCCTACGAGCAGTACTTC. Translating it yields CASSFDQVAGGPYEQYF.

This clonotype was recorded a few times. CDR3 nucleotide sequence: TGTGCCAGCAGTTTGCAGTTAGCCAAAAACATTCAGTACTTC. It yields the protein CASSLQLAKNIQYF. This chain connects TRBV12-3 or TRBV12-4 to TRBJ2-4; D not resolved. The germline V and J ends were trimmed by 3 bases and 0 bases, with 6 bases remaining between them. The CDR3 is 14 amino acids.

The chain links TRBV30 to TRBJ1-4; weak D call: TRBD1 (5 bases). The germline CDR1 and CDR2 sequences are GTSNPN and SVGIG (reference sequence). Trimming shortened V by 4 bases and J by 9 bases, and 18 bases separated the two germline ends. The CDR3 consists of 14 residues. The CDR3 coding sequence is TGTGCCTGGACCAGCGGGACTCCCAGGCAAAAACTGTTTTTT. Amino acid sequence: CAWTSGTPRQKLFF.

This clonotype has a handful of counts. V usage is TRBV6-5 and J usage is TRBJ2-1, with a weak D call TRBD1 (5 bases). Trimming took 2 bases from V and 4 from J, leaving 9 bases between them. The CDR3 length is 14 residues. CDR1 and CDR2 (germline): MNHEY, SVGAGI. The CDR3 loop is CASSYRTLYNEQFF. CDR3 nucleotides: TGTGCCAGCAGTTACCGGACACTGTACAATGAGCAGTTCTTC.

This sequence joins TRBV2 and TRBJ2-5, with TRBD2 matching 10 bases. The V segment lost 6 bases and the J segment 5 bases; nucleotides outside the gene matches: 9. Germline V CDR1 and CDR2: SNHLY, FYNNEI. The CDR3 length is 15 residues. The CDR3 DNA reads TGTGCCAGCAGGGCTAGCGGGGGAGCCGGGGAGACCCAGTACTTC. This encodes CASRASGGAGETQYF.

This sequence joins TRBV3-1 and TRBJ2-1; no reliable D call. From germline, CDR1 is LGHDT and CDR2 YNNKEL (reference sequence). V was cut by 11 bases and J by 4 bases, with 15 bases left in between. The CDR3 spans 13 residues. The chain's CDR3 is CACCAPAYNEQFF. Written as DNA, the CDR3 is TGTGCCTGCTGCGCACCAGCATACAATGAGCAGTTCTTC.

J is TRBJ2-1 and V is TRBV30; TRBD2 matches at 8 bases. J was trimmed by 7 bases and V by 4 bases; bases with no gene match: 15. Germline lookup yields CDR1 GTSNPN and CDR2 SVGIG (reference sequence). This CDR3 is built from 16 residues. As DNA, the CDR3 is TGTGCCTGGAACCCCGGACTAGCCAGGGGAGGGAATGAGCAGTTCTTC. The encoded protein is CAWNPGLARGGNEQFF.

This clonotype was seen only a few times. V usage is TRBV24-1 and J usage is TRBJ2-2; 7 nucleotides align to TRBD2. Germline CDR1 reads KGHDR; CDR2 reads SFDVKD. CDR3 length equals 15 residues. The J segment lost 4 bases and the V segment lost 1 base, leaving 2 bases of the junction unmatched. This CDR3 is CATSDFGRITGELFF. CDR3 coding DNA: TGTGCCACCAGTGATTTCGGGAGGATCACCGGGGAGCTGTTTTTT.

This clonotype occurred a few times. The chain carries TRBV4-1 and TRBJ2-7, with D possibly TRBD1 on 6 matching bases. V lost 6 bases to trimming and J lost 0 bases, with 15 bases between them. CDR1 and CDR2 (germline): MGHRA, YSYEKL. The CDR3 covers 15 residues. The CDR3 DNA reads as TGCGCCAGCAGTACTGGACAGCCGTTCTCCTACGAGCAGTACTTC. Translation gives CASSTGQPFSYEQYF.

This rearrangement joins TRBV28 to TRBJ1-5, with TRBD1 as a possible D gene (5 bases). CDR1 MDHEN and CDR2 SYDVKM come from the germline V gene. This CDR3 has 17 amino acids. V was cut by 3 bases and J by 3 bases, with 18 bases left in between. CDR3 residues: CASSLGPGIHPNQPQHF. CDR3 bases: TGTGCCAGCAGTTTGGGACCAGGGATTCACCCCAATCAGCCCCAGCATTTT.

The chain links TRBV18 to TRBJ2-7; 7 nucleotides agree with TRBD1. V lost 3 bases and J lost 6; bases outside the gene matches: 8. CDR1 KGHSH and CDR2 LQKENI come from the germline V gene. The CDR3 contains 14 residues. CDR3 DNA: TGTGCCAGCTCACCCCTGGACAGGCGACGCGAGCAGTACTTC. This translates into CASSPLDRRREQYF.

The rearrangement links TRBV15 to TRBJ2-4; 15 bases are a match to TRBD2. CDR3 size: 16 residues. V shed 6 bases and J 6 bases; nucleotides not matched to a gene: 6. Germline lookup yields CDR1 LNHNV and CDR2 YYDKDF (reference sequence). CDR3 sequence: CATSNPGLAGGNIQYF. CDR3 nucleotide sequence: TGTGCCACCAGTAATCCGGGACTAGCGGGGGGAAACATTCAGTACTTC.

This clonotype has just a few counts. The chain links TRBV7-2 to TRBJ2-2; D perhaps matches TRBD1 (6 bases). V was trimmed by 2 bases and J by 0 bases, leaving 10 bases between them. The CDR3 is 16 amino acids. Germline V gene sequence: CDR1 SGHTA, CDR2 FQGNSA. The CDR3 DNA is TGTGCCAGCAGCTTAAGAAGGGGGTCGAACACCGGGGAGCTGTTTTTT. This gives the protein CASSLRRGSNTGELFF.